This TCR beta chain was captured in a study of cytomegalovirus exposure and HLA in healthy donors. Generated by immunoSEQ multiplex PCR, the TCRdb table keeps only in-frame clones and is missing some. The table records about 120,000 clones, 70% to 90% of them present only once. The CDR3 spans 15 residues. Trimming stripped 0 bases from V and 0 bases from J, with 9 bases between. Germline assignment: CDR1 SGHRS and CDR2 YFSETQ. The sequenced sample was PBMCs. The chain carries TRBV5-1 and TRBJ1-1; no clear D gene. This clonotype was obtained from a woman in her twenties or thirties in good health and CMV-seronegative. The CDR3 DNA follows: TGCGCCAGCAGCTTGGACAATCAAATGAACACTGAAGCTTTCTTT. It yields the protein CASSLDNQMNTEAFF.